Shown below are 26 T cell receptor beta chains from a single sample sequenced in a study of memory CD4+ T cells and cytomegalovirus serostatus. Data came from immunoSEQ multiplex PCR; TCRdb stores just in-frame clones and leaves some out. Among some 67,000 clones, 75% to 80% were seen once, and the ten largest hold roughly 4.7%. The sort gate was single viable CD3+CD4+CD8-CD45RO+ cells for memory CD4+ T cells. The sequenced material came from memory CD4+ T cells from blood. The receptors stem from an adult in good health and CMV-seropositive.

The chain recombines TRBV28 with TRBJ1-5, with 7 bases lining up with TRBD1. CDR3 length: 15 amino acids. V was pared by 6 bases and J by 5 bases, with 10 bases of the junction left unmatched. Germline loops: CDR1 MDHEN, CDR2 SYDVKM. CDR3 in DNA: TGTGCCAGCAGGATAGGGGGCGGAAACCATCAGCCCCAGCATTTT. Its translation is CASRIGGGNHQPQHF.

The chain couples TRBV5-1 to TRBJ1-2; TRBD1 matches 11 bases. The V gene's germline CDR1 is SGHRS and CDR2 YFSETQ. This CDR3 spans 13 amino acids. V was pared by 4 bases and J by 7 bases, with 3 bases of the junction left unmatched. CDR3 sequence reads: CASSGQGAIGYTF. The CDR3 bases are TGCGCCAGCAGCGGACAGGGGGCTATTGGCTACACCTTC.

The chain employs TRBV5-5 and TRBJ1-1; D remains unclear. V dropped 4 bases and J dropped 1 base, with 11 bases sitting between them. This CDR3 spans 14 amino acids. Germline values: CDR1 SGHKS, CDR2 YYEKEE (reference sequence). In DNA form, the CDR3 reads TGTGCCAGCAGCCTTCTTGCGGAGAACACTGAAGCTTTCTTT. Protein sequence: CASSLLAENTEAFF. Drawing the rest from reference TRBV5-5 and TRBJ1-1, the complete variable domain is DAGVTQSPTHLIKTRGQQVTLRCSPISGHKSVSWYQQVLGQGPQFIFQYYEKEERGRGNFPDRFSARQFPNYSSELNVNALLLGDSALYLCASSLLAENTEAFFGQGTRLTVV.

This clone appeared a few times. DNA for the CDR3: TGTGCCAGCGCGCGCGCGGGAAAAGAAGGAGAGACCCAGTACTTC. It translates to CASARAGKEGETQYF. V usage is TRBV28 and J usage is TRBJ2-5; D may be TRBD2 (6 bases). The germline V and J ends were trimmed by 8 bases and 4 bases, with 20 bases remaining between them. The CDR3 sequence is 15 residues long. Germline lookup yields CDR1 MDHEN and CDR2 SYDVKM.

This clone was counted between two and nine times. J is TRBJ1-3 and V is TRBV6-1, with unresolved D. This CDR3 has 13 amino acids. The germline V gene has CDR1 MNHNS and CDR2 SASEGT. With 5 bases removed from V and 5 bases from J, the gap between germline ends came to 10 bases. As DNA, the CDR3 is TGTGCCAGCAGTCCTACCGCTAGAAACACCATATATTTT. This sequence encodes CASSPTARNTIYF.

This clone has only one observation. This rearrangement joins TRBV27 to TRBJ2-1, with TRBD1 identical over 8 bases. Germline CDR1 MNHEY, CDR2 SMNVEV (reference sequence). The ends lost 5 bases at V and 8 bases at J; junction bases unmatched: 5. The CDR3 is 13 amino acids. CDR3 in DNA: TGTGCCAGCAGTGAGGACAGGGATTATGAGCAGTTCTTC. It specifies CASSEDRDYEQFF.

This clone was counted a few times. Germline is not matched at one junction end, which may reflect a read error. The V call is TRBV30, the J call TRBJ1-4, with D unclear. The V gene's germline CDR1 is GTSNPN and CDR2 SVGIG (reference sequence). The CDR3 consists of 15 residues. The CDR3 protein is CAWSLTGAVNVKLFF. The CDR3 nucleotides are TGTGCCTGGAGTCTTACGGGCGCGGTCAATGTAAAACTGTTTTTT.

V usage is TRBV5-1 and J usage is TRBJ1-1; 10 nucleotides match TRBD1. CDR1 and CDR2 from the germline V gene are SGHRS and YFSETQ. The CDR3 is 16 amino acids. After removal of 4 bases from V and 0 bases from J, the junction contained 6 bases not matched to a gene. In DNA form, the CDR3 reads TGCGCCAGCAGCGGACAGGGGGGAAATCTGAACACTGAAGCTTTCTTT. It yields the protein CASSGQGGNLNTEAFF.

The chain recombines TRBV28 with TRBJ1-2; D is undetermined. Germline V gene data show CDR1 as MDHEN and CDR2 as SYDVKM. There are 12 residues in the CDR3. Trimming pared 6 bases from V and 10 bases from J, leaving 15 bases between. The CDR3: CASSLLLRDYTF. The CDR3 DNA sequence: TGTGCCAGCAGCCTTCTCTTAAGGGACTACACCTTC.

This clone appeared a few times. This rearrangement joins TRBV10-3 to TRBJ1-2; possibly TRBD1 for D (5 bases). The length of the CDR3 is 11 residues. V was pared by 4 bases and J by 7 bases, with 7 bases between. Germline values: CDR1 ENHRY, CDR2 SYGVKD. The CDR3 DNA reads as TGTGCCATCAGTGGTCAGGGTGGCTACACCTTC. Translating it yields CAISGQGGYTF.

This sequence joins TRBV5-1 and TRBJ1-6; D remains ambiguous. CDR1 and CDR2 (germline): SGHRS, YFSETQ. The CDR3 spans 13 residues. Trimming removed 4 bases from V and 5 bases from J, with 7 bases in between. The CDR3 sequence is CASSPRDNSPLHF. The CDR3 region has the DNA TGCGCCAGCAGCCCGAGAGATAATTCACCCCTCCACTTT.

The sample holds a few counts of this clone. This sequence joins TRBV27 and TRBJ2-7; TRBD2 is a possible D gene (5 bases). Germline-derived CDR1 and CDR2 are MNHEY and SMNVEV (reference sequence). The V end lost 8 bases, the J end lost 2 bases, and 19 bases lay between the germline ends. The CDR3 sequence is 15 residues long. CDR3 sequence: CASRPPGGSPYEQYF. The DNA of the CDR3 is TGTGCCAGCCGCCCACCAGGAGGCTCCCCCTACGAGCAGTACTTC.

The chain has TRBV20-1 and TRBJ1-1; D possibly corresponds to TRBD1 (6 bases). The germline gives CDR1 DFQATT, CDR2 SNEGSKA (reference sequence). The CDR3 length is 11 residues. Trimming left V 7 bases short and J 3 bases short, with 9 bases between. The CDR3 loop is CSVTGYTEAFF. The CDR3 DNA follows: TGCAGTGTTACAGGGTACACTGAAGCTTTCTTT.

For this clone: Other DNA sequences of this sample code for an identical CDR3. This chain connects TRBV29-1 to TRBJ1-1; no reliable D call. Germline loops: CDR1 SQVTM, CDR2 ANQGSEA. This CDR3 has 10 residues. The germline V and J ends were trimmed by 7 bases and 3 bases, with 6 bases remaining between them. CDR3 DNA: TGCAGCGCCCGGGACACTGAAGCTTTCTTT. Encoded protein: CSARDTEAFF.

This chain links TRBV28 with TRBJ1-1; TRBD1 matches at 7 bases. CDR1 and CDR2 (germline): MDHEN, SYDVKM. Unmatched junction bases numbered 7, after V lost 6 bases and J lost 0 bases. The CDR3 is 15 residues long. Here the CDR3 reads CASRGGGVMNTEAFF. CDR3 coding DNA: TGTGCCAGCAGAGGGGGCGGGGTCATGAACACTGAAGCTTTCTTT.

This clone appeared a few times. The V call is TRBV10-1, the J call TRBJ2-7; D possibly corresponds to TRBD1 (5 bases). This CDR3 has 13 residues. The V gene's germline CDR1 is WNHNN and CDR2 SYGVQD (reference sequence). The V gene lost 10 bases and the J gene lost 0 bases, with 13 bases spanning the gap. CDR3: CANPGNRSYEQYF. As DNA, the CDR3 is TGCGCCAACCCAGGGAACCGCTCCTACGAGCAGTACTTC.

This sequence joins TRBV28 and TRBJ1-4, with TRBD1 matching 10 bases. Germline V gene sequence: CDR1 MDHEN, CDR2 SYDVKM. The CDR3 covers 16 residues. V lost 3 bases, J lost 8 bases, and 9 bases stayed unmatched. CDR3 sequence: CASSFVTTGGLEKLFF. The CDR3, as DNA: TGTGCCAGCAGTTTCGTGACGACAGGGGGCTTGGAAAAACTGTTTTTT.

The chain links TRBV19 to TRBJ1-5; 7 bases map to TRBD1. CDR1 and CDR2 from the germline V gene are LNHDA and SQIVND (reference sequence). The length of the CDR3 is 18 residues. The J segment lost 3 bases and the V segment lost 5 bases, leaving 16 bases of the junction unmatched. The CDR3 sequence: CASSAHANRGGPNQPQHF. The CDR3, as DNA: TGTGCCAGTAGTGCCCATGCTAACAGGGGAGGTCCCAATCAGCCCCAGCATTTT.

The chain employs TRBV2 and TRBJ2-7; 12 bases fit TRBD1. J lost 9 bases, V lost 6 bases, and 9 bases had no gene match. The CDR3 has 14 amino acids. CDR1 and CDR2 (germline): SNHLY, FYNNEI. This CDR3 is CASRRDRGLDGQYF. CDR3 nucleotides: TGTGCCAGCAGGAGGGACAGGGGGCTCGATGGGCAGTACTTC.

The gene calls are TRBV29-1 and TRBJ2-3; 7 bases match TRBD2. The CDR3 sequence is 13 residues long. J was trimmed by 5 bases and V by 4 bases; bases with no gene match: 6. Germline assignment: CDR1 SQVTM and CDR2 ANQGSEA. The CDR3 loop reads CSVVLAGLDTQYF. DNA of the CDR3: TGCAGCGTTGTATTAGCGGGCCTAGATACGCAGTATTTT.

The rearrangement joins TRBV5-4 to TRBJ2-3; 9 bases map to TRBD1. Trimming cost V 5 bases and J 5 bases; bases outside gene matches: 6. CDR1 is SGHNT, CDR2 YYREEE, per germline (reference sequence). The CDR3 has 14 residues. As DNA, the CDR3 is TGTGCCAGCAGTTGGACAGGGGCAGGAGATACGCAGTATTTT. This gives the protein CASSWTGAGDTQYF.

The chain has TRBV7-6 and TRBJ2-1; D not certain. V lost 7 bases to trimming and J lost 0 bases, with 13 bases between them. Germline loops: CDR1 SGHVS, CDR2 FNYEAQ. This CDR3 contains 15 residues. CDR3 DNA: TGTGCCAGCAACAATCGTATGAGCTCCTACAATGAGCAGTTCTTC. Its protein product is CASNNRMSSYNEQFF.

This clone was observed many times. The chain is built from TRBV28 and TRBJ1-5; no definite D call. CDR1 and CDR2 (germline): MDHEN, SYDVKM. The CDR3 runs 13 residues. V gave up 3 bases and J gave up 9 bases, with 12 bases separating them. The CDR3 is CASSLGRVGPQHF. The CDR3 DNA sequence: TGTGCCAGCAGTTTGGGCCGAGTAGGGCCCCAGCATTTT.

This clone was observed once. The chain carries TRBV27 and TRBJ2-1, with D possibly called TRBD1 or TRBD2 (6 bases each). V lost 5 bases and J 5 bases, leaving 22 bases between the germline ends. The CDR3 runs to 17 residues. The V gene's germline CDR1 is MNHEY and CDR2 SMNVEV (reference sequence). CDR3 residues: CASSRIPRGGMDNEQFF. The DNA for the CDR3 is TGTGCCAGCAGTCGAATCCCGAGAGGGGGGATGGACAATGAGCAGTTCTTC.

The chain recombines TRBV2 with TRBJ2-5, with 8 bases matching TRBD1. The CDR3 runs 15 residues. Germline-derived CDR1 and CDR2 are SNHLY and FYNNEI. The V segment lost 6 bases and the J segment 5 bases; nucleotides outside the gene matches: 11. In DNA, the CDR3 is TGTGCCAGCAGGGAAATCAGGGGGCGCGGGGAGACCCAGTACTTC. Translation gives CASREIRGRGETQYF.

This clone was recorded only once. The chain has TRBV2 and TRBJ2-1; tentative D call: TRBD2 (5 bases). Germline-derived CDR1 and CDR2 are SNHLY and FYNNEI. The CDR3 extends over 13 amino acids. V was clipped by 4 bases and J by 6 bases, with 10 bases between them. As DNA, the CDR3 is TGTGCCAGCAGTGTGATCGAGGGCAATGAGCAGTTCTTC. Encoded protein: CASSVIEGNEQFF.